A single T cell receptor (beta chain) is shown here with its context. cDNA reverse transcribed from extracted RNA served as the sequencing template. Measured with immunoSEQ multiplex PCR; TCRdb has only the in-frame clones, and not every one. The data contain some 110,000 clones, less than 45% of them singletons. CDR3 size: 17 residues. The germline V gene encodes CDR1 SQVTM and CDR2 ANQGSEA. Trimming took 0 bases from V and 5 from J, leaving 23 bases between them. The data were obtained in a study of CD8+ T cells in alopecia areata. Sample: CD4+ T cells sorted from blood. The sequence was collected from a human donor with alopecia areata. The genes are TRBV29-1 and TRBJ2-7, with a weak D call TRBD1 (5 bases). The CDR3 DNA reads as TGCAGCGTTGAAGATCCCCCCCTGCAGGGCGGCGGCCACGAGCAGTACTTC. Protein: CSVEDPPLQGGGHEQYF.